The rows below give T cell receptor beta chains drawn from one sample of a study of brain T cells in children with intractable seizures. Clones were sequenced by immunoSEQ multiplex PCR, and TCRdb holds only the in-frame ones, with some missing. The sample has about 340,000 clones, over 90% seen once; the top ten hold 5.5% to 6%. The sample here was peripheral blood, taken about 5 months after surgery. These receptors were collected from a boy younger than two with tuberous sclerosis and intractable seizures. The CDR3 runs from the conserved cysteine through the conserved F or W. D genes are given only for firm matches. Only some rows state a clone size, as once, few, many or a class for expanded clones.

J gene,V gene,D gene,clone size,CDR3 protein
TRBJ1-5,TRBV10-1,.,.,CASSLGDWQPQHF
TRBJ2-3,TRBV27,TRBD2,.,CASEPLAGGTDTQYF
TRBJ1-2,TRBV5-1,.,.,CASSFVGVYGYTF
TRBJ2-1,TRBV9,TRBD2,.,CASSDSGTSRNEQFF
TRBJ2-5,TRBV2,.,.,CASTLGRRKETQYF
TRBJ1-2,TRBV6-5,TRBD1,.,CATRDSSNYGYTF
TRBJ2-1,TRBV29-1,.,.,CSVEAVSGFPSYNEQFF
TRBJ2-3,TRBV10-2,.,.,CASSRGTDTQYF
TRBJ2-1,TRBV6-1,.,.,CASSETSMTWVNNEQFF
TRBJ2-1,TRBV7-9,.,.,CASSRRDNTYNEQFF
TRBJ2-5,TRBV3-1/TRBV3-2,TRBD2,.,CASSQGRLAEETQYF
TRBJ1-4,TRBV2,.,.,CASSELGGSREKLFF
TRBJ2-4,TRBV7-6,TRBD2,once,CASSSHQLAGGPFPKNIQYF
TRBJ2-7,TRBV13,.,.,CASSPGRGSYEQYF
TRBJ1-3,TRBV9,TRBD1,.,CASSVDRGAGNTIYF
TRBJ2-1,TRBV7-6,TRBD1,.,CASSLAVRDSTYNEQFF
TRBJ2-7,TRBV3-1/TRBV3-2,.,.,CASSQRYSGITSAYEQYF
TRBJ2-5,TRBV3-1/TRBV3-2,.,.,CASSQDHRSGGETQYF
TRBJ2-4,TRBV5-8,.,.,CASSLRGRENIQYF
TRBJ2-3,TRBV4-1,.,.,CASSQIADTQYF
TRBJ1-2,TRBV12-3/TRBV12-4,.,.,CASSLWLVNGYTF
TRBJ2-6,TRBV24-1,.,.,CATSDTAGGTGANVLTF
TRBJ2-6,TRBV19,.,.,CATRGTGANVLTF
TRBJ2-2,TRBV4-1,.,.,CASSPYSGANTGELFF
TRBJ2-1,TRBV29-1,.,.,CSVRYQSLGHYNEQFF
TRBJ2-5,TRBV2,TRBD2,once,CASSHRTSGGVFEGYF
TRBJ1-1,TRBV25-1,.,.,CASSEYRGPGDTEAFF
TRBJ2-1,TRBV10-2,.,.,CASRTDTYNEQFF
TRBJ2-4,TRBV3-1/TRBV3-2,.,.,CASSQDNRPETIQYF
TRBJ2-5,TRBV3-1/TRBV3-2,TRBD2,.,CASSQVSVTSGVFQETQYF
TRBJ1-4,TRBV19,.,.,CASATGPGHEKLFF
TRBJ2-1,TRBV9,.,.,CSVGGVGGFPNEQFF
TRBJ1-5,TRBV3-1/TRBV3-2,TRBD1,few,CASSQERRTGGNQPQHF
TRBJ1-6,TRBV5-1,.,.,CASSLGLRDSPLHF
TRBJ1-1,TRBV4-2,TRBD1,.,CASSLRQGEGTEAFF
TRBJ2-7,TRBV3-1/TRBV3-2,.,.,CASSQADETGSISYEQYF
TRBJ2-2,TRBV2,TRBD1,.,CASRDQTGGANTGELFF
TRBJ2-5,TRBV11-2,TRBD1,.,CASSLAGTGVPQETQYF
TRBJ1-5,TRBV5-4,.,.,CASSLGGARQPQHF